The count of the clone carrying this T cell receptor (beta chain) is one. Clones were sequenced by immunoSEQ multiplex PCR, and TCRdb holds only the in-frame ones, with some missing. The data contain around 190,000 clones, nearly 90% of them seen just once; the ten biggest clones take up approximately 1.4%. This entry belongs to a study of control samples from healthy donors and cancer patients. The V end was cut by 3 bases, the J end by 2 bases, with 9 bases between. Germline CDR1 and CDR2: SGHRS and YFSETQ. The CDR3 runs to 13 residues. Sequenced: blood. The receptor comes from a woman aged 50 to 60 in good health. The V call is TRBV5-1, the J call TRBJ2-7; D is unresolved. The CDR3 DNA follows: TGCGCCAGCAGCTCGCCTGATACCTACGAGCAGTACTTC. Translation: CASSSPDTYEQYF.